The subject of this entry is one T cell receptor beta chain. The source of the sample is a study of OX40 agonist ivuxolimab in advanced cancers. The assay was immunoSEQ multiplex PCR, and TCRdb's table has in-frame clones only and misses some. The data show fewer than 85,000 clones, 65% to 90% seen once. The TCR was taken from an adult with an advanced solid tumor such as melanoma, head and neck, liver or kidney cancer. Here the sequenced sample was CD4+ or CD8+ T cells sorted from blood, taken in a trial of the OX40 agonist ivuxolimab.

CDR3 residues: CASSPQGARMNTEAFF. CDR3 nucleotides: TGTGCCAGCAGCCCACAGGGGGCTCGAATGAACACTGAAGCTTTCTTT. The chain uses TRBV7-9 and TRBJ1-1; 9 nucleotides line up with TRBD1. Germline V gives CDR1 SEHNR, CDR2 FQNEAQ (reference sequence). The trim removed 5 bases at V and 0 bases at J, leaving 7 bases unmatched. The CDR3 totals 16 residues.